Listed here are 27 T cell receptor beta chains from one sample, sequenced in a study of cytomegalovirus exposure and HLA in healthy donors. Use of 60 Vbeta and 13 Jbeta primers characterized the PCR. TCRdb's copy holds only in-frame clones and misses some; the assay was immunoSEQ multiplex PCR. Among roughly 120,000 clones listed, 70% to 85% were seen once. Material: PBMCs. These receptors were obtained from a woman younger than 30 in good health and CMV-seropositive.

The rearrangement links TRBV6-6 to TRBJ1-1; D uncertain. Trimming pared 2 bases from V and 4 bases from J, leaving 8 bases between. Germline assignment: CDR1 MNHNY and CDR2 SVGAGI (reference sequence). The CDR3 spans 13 residues. This CDR3 reads CASSYERGTEAFF. CDR3 nucleotides: TGTGCCAGCAGTTACGAAAGAGGCACTGAAGCTTTCTTT.

This chain joins TRBV7-9 and TRBJ2-1; 10 bases align to TRBD2. In germline, CDR1 is SEHNR, CDR2 FQNEAQ (reference sequence). The CDR3 spans 15 residues. The junction had 7 bases not matched to a gene; V was cut back by 6 bases and J by 5 bases. CDR3 nucleotides: TGTGCCAGCAGATCCCCTAGCGGGGGAGACAATGAGCAGTTCTTC. Protein sequence: CASRSPSGGDNEQFF.

The rearrangement uses TRBV11-2 and TRBJ2-1; D may be TRBD2 (5 bases). The germline CDR1 and CDR2 sequences are SGHAT and FQNNGV. V was shortened by 6 bases and J by 3 bases, with 15 bases between the two germline ends. CDR3 size: 15 residues. CDR3: CASSRGLQSYNEQFF. CDR3 nucleotides: TGTGCCAGCAGTCGAGGACTGCAGAGCTACAATGAGCAGTTCTTC.

This clone was observed a single time. The chain has TRBV5-6 and TRBJ2-7, with 7 bases matching TRBD1. The CDR3 loop spans 13 amino acids. The germline V gene has CDR1 SGHDT and CDR2 YYEEEE. V was clipped by 4 bases and J by 2 bases; unmatched bases: 3. In DNA form, the CDR3 reads TGTGCCAGCAGCGTAGGGACAGCCTACGAGCAGTACTTC. This encodes CASSVGTAYEQYF.

The J gene is TRBJ2-7, the V gene TRBV29-1; TRBD2 is a possible D gene (7 bases). The V gene's germline CDR1 is SQVTM and CDR2 ANQGSEA. The CDR3 has 13 amino acids. Trimming cost V 3 bases and J 4 bases, with 13 bases left between them. The CDR3 here is CSVDPEGGYEQYF. CDR3 bases: TGCAGCGTTGACCCCGAGGGGGGGTACGAGCAGTACTTC.

This clone was seen more than once but under ten times. The chain employs TRBV4-1 and TRBJ1-2; weak D call: TRBD1 (6 bases). CDR1 MGHRA and CDR2 YSYEKL come from the germline V gene. The germline V and J ends were trimmed by 0 bases and 8 bases, with 10 bases remaining between them. CDR3 length: 13 residues. The CDR3 loop is CASSQEGARGYTF. The CDR3 region has the DNA TGCGCCAGCAGCCAAGAGGGGGCGCGAGGCTACACCTTC.

The gene calls are TRBV5-1 and TRBJ2-5; TRBD1 aligns across 8 bases. CDR1 and CDR2 (germline): SGHRS, YFSETQ. The CDR3 contains 14 residues. With 4 bases clipped from V and 4 bases from J, the junction kept 6 bases outside the gene matches. The CDR3 nucleotides are TGCGCCAGCAGCCCAGGGGGCGTTAGAGAGACCCAGTACTTC. Its translation: CASSPGGVRETQYF.

The chain recombines TRBV4-1 with TRBJ2-2; the D is unclear. The CDR3 has 13 residues. The germline CDR1 and CDR2 sequences are MGHRA and YSYEKL. V was pared by 4 bases and J by 8 bases, with 11 bases between. CDR3 coding DNA: TGCGCCAGCAGCCGCACAGTGCGAGGGGAGCTGTTTTTT. Translated: CASSRTVRGELFF.

This chain joins TRBV25-1 and TRBJ2-1; TRBD1 matches at 11 bases. This CDR3 has 15 amino acids. Trimming cost V 5 bases and J 5 bases; bases outside gene matches: 5. The germline V gene has CDR1 MGHDK and CDR2 SYGVNS. In nucleotides, the CDR3 is TGTGCCAGCAGTCCCCCGGGACAGGGGGACAATGAGCAGTTCTTC. Protein: CASSPPGQGDNEQFF.

The rearrangement joins TRBV5-8 to TRBJ1-2; unclear D gene. V lost 0 bases and J lost 8, with 14 bases in between. The CDR3 spans 14 residues. Germline V gives CDR1 SGHTS, CDR2 YDEGEE. CDR3 in DNA: TGTGCCAGCAGCTTGGGACCCGCTATGCGGGGCTACACCTTC. Translating it yields CASSLGPAMRGYTF. Drawing the rest from reference TRBV5-8 and TRBJ1-2, the complete variable domain is EAGVTQSPTHLIKTRGQQATLRCSPISGHTSVYWYQQALGLGLQFLLWYDEGEERNRGNFPPRFSGRQFPNYSSELNVNALELEDSALYLCASSLGPAMRGYTFGSGTRLTVV.

This sequence joins TRBV11-3 and TRBJ2-2, with 8 bases lining up with TRBD1. Germline V gives CDR1 SGHNT, CDR2 YENEEA. Losses at the gene ends were 1 base for V and 1 base for J; bases not matched to a gene: 5. The CDR3 runs 17 residues. DNA for the CDR3: TGTGCCAGCAGCTTAGGGTGGACAGGGATGAACACCGGGGAGCTGTTTTTT. This codes for CASSLGWTGMNTGELFF.

The CDR3 loop reads CASIPSGQGTYEQYF. For the CDR3, the DNA is TGCGCCAGCATTCCCTCGGGACAGGGAACCTACGAGCAGTACTTC. The V gene is TRBV5-1, the J gene TRBJ2-7, with TRBD1 matching over 9 bases. The CDR3 length is 15 residues. Germline-derived CDR1 and CDR2 are SGHRS and YFSETQ. The ends lost 6 bases at V and 2 bases at J; junction bases unmatched: 9.

The rearrangement uses TRBV5-1 and TRBJ1-4; D possibly corresponds to TRBD1 (5 bases). The CDR3 has 13 residues. The germline V gene encodes CDR1 SGHRS and CDR2 YFSETQ. With 0 bases removed from V and 8 bases from J, the gap between germline ends came to 8 bases. CDR3 protein: CASSLDAGEKLFF. The CDR3 DNA reads as TGCGCCAGCAGCTTGGACGCAGGGGAAAAACTGTTTTTT.

The chain combines TRBV2 with TRBJ2-1, with 10 bases that match TRBD2. V trimming: 5 bases; J trimming: 1 base; junction bases outside the gene matches: 5. Germline V CDR1 and CDR2: SNHLY, FYNNEI. The CDR3 is 16 amino acids. CDR3 nucleotides: TGTGCCAGCAGTCCGGGACTAGCGATTTCCTACAATGAGCAGTTCTTC. This codes for CASSPGLAISYNEQFF.

V and J are TRBV10-3 and TRBJ1-2, with D unresolved. The V end lost 0 bases, the J end lost 1 base, and 9 bases lay between the germline ends. Per the germline V gene, CDR1 is ENHRY and CDR2 is SYGVKD. The length of the CDR3 is 15 residues. The CDR3 loop is CAISESTQLNYGYTF. CDR3 coding DNA: TGTGCCATCAGTGAGTCGACACAGCTTAACTATGGCTACACCTTC.

The chain recombines TRBV11-3 with TRBJ2-1, with 8 bases matching TRBD1. Trimming cost V 5 bases and J 1 base; bases outside gene matches: 7. CDR1 is SGHNT and CDR2 is YENEEA in the germline V gene. The length of the CDR3 is 16 residues. The CDR3 loop reads CASSPRTGTSYNEQFF. CDR3 bases: TGTGCCAGCAGCCCGCGGACAGGGACATCCTACAATGAGCAGTTCTTC. Together with reference TRBV11-3 and TRBJ2-1, the CDR3 gives the full variable domain: EAGVVQSPRYKIIEKKQPVAFWCNPISGHNTLYWYLQNLGQGPELLIRYENEEAVDDSQLPKDRFSAERLKGVDSTLKIQPAELGDSAVYLCASSPRTGTSYNEQFFGPGTRLTVL.

Notes on this clone: Relative to the germline gene, one junction end is altered; a read error may explain this. The same CDR3 arises from other DNA sequences in this sample as well. The chain has TRBV19 and TRBJ1-2; maybe TRBD1 (5 bases). Germline values: CDR1 LNHDA, CDR2 SQIVND (reference sequence). The CDR3 runs to 13 residues. The CDR3 DNA follows: TGCGCCAGTAGTATGGGAGGGACTAATGGCTACACCTTC. It translates to CASSMGGTNGYTF.

The chain has TRBV4-1 and TRBJ2-3, with 9 bases aligning to TRBD1. V was clipped by 5 bases and J by 4 bases; unmatched bases: 16. CDR1 and CDR2 from the germline V gene are MGHRA and YSYEKL. This CDR3 comprises 18 residues. CDR3 nucleotide sequence: TGCGCCAGCAGCGATATGAACACCGGGACAGGGAGGTCAGATACGCAGTATTTT. This translates into CASSDMNTGTGRSDTQYF.

The genes are TRBV25-1 and TRBJ1-2, with 7 bases matching TRBD1. The CDR3 runs 17 residues. From germline, CDR1 is MGHDK and CDR2 SYGVNS. V was pared by 0 bases and J by 3 bases, with 10 bases of the junction left unmatched. CDR3 protein: CASSEYFPVGGDYGYTF. DNA of the CDR3: TGTGCCAGCAGTGAATATTTTCCGGTAGGGGGCGACTATGGCTACACCTTC.

A single count supports this clone. V usage is TRBV28 and J usage is TRBJ1-1, with no clear D. The V end lost 5 bases, the J end lost 1 base, and 5 bases lay between the germline ends. The CDR3 totals 12 residues. From germline, CDR1 is MDHEN and CDR2 SYDVKM. The chain's CDR3 is CASSPPNTEAFF. The CDR3 DNA sequence: TGTGCCAGCAGTCCTCCGAACACTGAAGCTTTCTTT.

The CDR3 sequence: CASRASGGPPNTGELFF. CDR3 DNA sequence: TGTGCCAGCAGGGCTAGCGGGGGGCCACCGAACACCGGGGAGCTGTTTTTT. The V and J genes are TRBV5-4 and TRBJ2-2; the match to TRBD2 covers 11 bases. The CDR3 is 17 residues long. Germline trimming cut 5 bases from V and 0 bases from J; bases unmatched to any gene: 6. The germline V gene encodes CDR1 SGHNT and CDR2 YYREEE (reference sequence).

The genes are TRBV7-9 and TRBJ1-4; no definite D call. With 3 bases removed from V and 0 bases from J, the gap between germline ends came to 14 bases. The CDR3 consists of 17 residues. CDR1 SEHNR and CDR2 FQNEAQ come from the germline V gene (reference sequence). CDR3 region: CASSFMSPGTTNEKLFF. For the CDR3, the DNA is TGTGCCAGCAGCTTCATGTCCCCGGGGACAACTAATGAAAAACTGTTTTTT.

This chain joins TRBV5-4 and TRBJ1-3, with D possibly TRBD1 on 6 matching bases. The CDR3 has 17 amino acids. V was clipped by 3 bases and J by 0 bases, with 16 bases between them. CDR1 is SGHNT, CDR2 YYREEE, per germline (reference sequence). The CDR3 DNA sequence: TGTGCCAGCAGCTACGGACGGGGGGGCTTCTCTGGAAACACCATATATTTT. This codes for CASSYGRGGFSGNTIYF.

This rearrangement joins TRBV27 to TRBJ2-7, with TRBD1 identical over 10 bases. In germline, CDR1 is MNHEY, CDR2 SMNVEV (reference sequence). Trimming removed 5 bases from V and 5 bases from J; junction bases left unmatched: 3. This CDR3 has 13 amino acids. CDR3 DNA sequence: TGTGCCAGCAGTACTGGACAGGGGGACGAGCAGTACTTC. Translated: CASSTGQGDEQYF.

A single count supports this clone. V usage is TRBV30 and J usage is TRBJ1-4; TRBD1 might be the D (5 bases). Germline lookup yields CDR1 GTSNPN and CDR2 SVGIG (reference sequence). Trimming removed 4 bases from V and 8 bases from J, with 14 bases in between. The CDR3 is made up of 13 amino acids. This CDR3 is CAWMGPPAEKLFF. Written as DNA, the CDR3 is TGTGCCTGGATGGGGCCCCCAGCGGAAAAACTGTTTTTT.

The chain combines TRBV28 with TRBJ1-2; possibly TRBD1 for D (5 bases). The CDR3 totals 14 residues. The V end lost 6 bases, the J end lost 4 bases, and 15 bases lay between the germline ends. Germline V gene lookup returns CDR1 MDHEN and CDR2 SYDVKM. CDR3 residues: CASSPSIRGYGYTF. In DNA, the CDR3 is TGTGCCAGCAGCCCATCGATTAGGGGCTATGGCTACACCTTC.

The V and J genes are TRBV19 and TRBJ1-5; D is possibly TRBD1 (6 bases). Germline lookup yields CDR1 LNHDA and CDR2 SQIVND (reference sequence). CDR3 length: 15 amino acids. V was clipped by 1 base and J by 4 bases, with 11 bases between them. CDR3 nucleotide sequence: TGTGCCAGTAGTATAGGGGCAGGGGAAAATCAGCCCCAGCATTTT. This sequence encodes CASSIGAGENQPQHF.